This paragraph covers one T cell receptor (beta chain) sequence. This CDR3 is built from 14 residues. CDR1 and CDR2 (germline): SGHRS, YFSETQ. V dropped 4 bases and J dropped 6 bases, with 14 bases sitting between them. The sample originates from a study of radiation and T cells in renal cell carcinoma. The protocol was immunoSEQ multiplex PCR, while the TCRdb copy is restricted to in-frame clones and leaves out a portion. Of 100,000 to 150,000 clones listed, 65% to 85% were seen once; the top ten hold 5.8%. This sample's time point: blood 2 weeks post-SBRT. Treatment of the sample: 15 Gy SBRT to primary tumor, nephrectomy 4 weeks later.

The TCR was taken from a man aged 50-59 years with renal cell carcinoma. The chain is built from TRBV5-1 and TRBJ2-1; possibly TRBD2 for D (6 bases). The sample consisted of blood, taken from a patient whose treatment included radiotherapy and nephrectomy. The CDR3 region has the DNA TGCGCCAGCAGCCCAGGACTAACCTTCAATGAGCAGTTCTTC. Its protein product is CASSPGLTFNEQFF.